Shown below are 8 T cell receptor beta chains from a single sample sequenced in a study of post-analysis software for immune sequencing data. Study-level findings and limits: There were a few TRBV segments more frequent in patients than controls, and TRBV5-6, TRBV5-1 and TRBV20-1 were among them.

Researchers reported that TCR beta cDNA libraries carried unique molecular identifiers. TCRdb re-derived calls from the PCR reads in MiXCR, one entry per CDR3 protein. The table records hundreds of thousands of distinct CDR3 sequences, approximately 59% of them present only once. Antigens of these TCRs are unknown. Sequencing used blood. These receptors came from a girl aged 2 to 10 with multiple sclerosis.

The rearrangement joins TRBV6-2 or TRBV6-3 to TRBJ2-3; no clear D. The CDR3 loop spans 13 amino acids. Germline loops: CDR1 MNHEY, CDR2 SVGEGT. V was cut by 7 bases and J by 3 bases, with 11 bases left in between. CDR3 nucleotide sequence: TGTGCCAGCAAGGCCACCGGGACAGATACGCAGTATTTT. It specifies CASKATGTDTQYF.

The V gene is TRBV4-1, the J gene TRBJ1-5; tentatively, D is TRBD1 (5 bases). Germline assignment: CDR1 MGHRA and CDR2 YSYEKL. The CDR3 extends over 15 amino acids. V was shortened by 0 bases and J by 2 bases, with 8 bases between the two germline ends. CDR3 in DNA: TGCGCCAGCAGCCAAGAGAGGGACCGCAATCAGCCCCAGCATTTT. Protein product: CASSQERDRNQPQHF.

This clonotype was picked up a small number of times. The chain is built from TRBV4-2 and TRBJ2-1, with 10 nucleotides matching TRBD2. The CDR3 runs to 16 residues. CDR1 and CDR2 from the germline V gene are LGHNA and YNFKEQ. Trimming cost V 1 base and J 5 bases; bases outside gene matches: 5. The CDR3, as DNA: TGTGCCAGCAGCCAAGGCCCTAGCGGGGGAAACAATGAGCAGTTCTTC. Protein product: CASSQGPSGGNNEQFF.

V usage is TRBV20-1 and J usage is TRBJ1-5, with TRBD1 as a possible D gene (6 bases). The ends were cut back, 6 bases at V and 0 bases at J, with 9 bases in the middle. CDR1 is DFQATT, CDR2 SNEGSKA, per germline (reference sequence). The CDR3 consists of 13 residues. In DNA, the CDR3 is TGCAGTGCCGGGGGGCTTAGCAATCAGCCCCAGCATTTT. As protein: CSAGGLSNQPQHF.

The chain employs TRBV10-3 and TRBJ2-1; D is ambiguous. V was cut by 10 bases and J by 0 bases, with 13 bases left in between. The CDR3 loop spans 14 amino acids. Germline assignment: CDR1 ENHRY and CDR2 SYGVKD. The CDR3 loop is CATQNSISYNEQFF. The CDR3 DNA is TGTGCCACCCAGAACTCCATCTCCTACAATGAGCAGTTCTTC.

The J gene is TRBJ1-2, the V gene TRBV20-1; D not resolved. V lost 0 bases and J lost 3, with 8 bases in between. Germline CDR1 DFQATT, CDR2 SNEGSKA (reference sequence). The CDR3 length is 13 residues. The CDR3 sequence is CSARDGPDYGYTF. CDR3 in DNA: TGCAGTGCTAGAGATGGGCCCGACTATGGCTACACCTTC.

This clonotype was seen a few times. This chain joins TRBV7-9 and TRBJ2-1, with 7 nucleotides matching TRBD1. V was pared by 6 bases and J by 6 bases, with 8 bases of the junction left unmatched. The CDR3 is made up of 14 amino acids. The germline V gene has CDR1 SEHNR and CDR2 FQNEAQ (reference sequence). The CDR3 loop is CASRADRSPNEQFF. DNA of the CDR3: TGTGCCAGCAGGGCGGACAGGAGCCCCAATGAGCAGTTCTTC.

This clonotype has only a few counts. The J gene is TRBJ2-1, the V gene TRBV29-1; D call uncertain. CDR1 and CDR2 from the germline V gene are SQVTM and ANQGSEA. V was clipped by 1 base and J by 9 bases, with 7 bases between them. This CDR3 has 11 amino acids. The CDR3 DNA sequence: TGCAGCGTTGAAGGGAACCGTGAGCAGTTCTTC. The encoded protein is CSVEGNREQFF.